Below are 29 T cell receptor beta chains sequenced from a single sample in a study of CD8+ T cells in alopecia areata. Sorting of pooled cutaneous lymph node cells used CD4, CD8alpha, NKG2D, NKG2ACE and other markers. Reverse transcribed after extraction, RNA yielded cDNA as the sequencing template. Produced via immunoSEQ multiplex PCR; TCRdb's table is partial and in-frame only. This sample carries 290,000 or so clones, none of them present only once. The sequenced material came from CD4+ T cells sorted from a lymph node. Receptors were obtained from a C3H/HeJ mouse with alopecia areata. For this strain, the MHC haplotype corresponds to H2-k.

This clone was picked up a small number of times. Mouse gene names and germline throughout. The read falls 4 residues short of the CDR3 end, and the missing part is taken from the germline J gene. The chain recombines TRBV1 with TRBJ1-2; D is perhaps TRBD1 (5 bases). V was clipped by 1 base and J by 0 bases, with 6 bases between them. The germline V gene has CDR1 NSQYPW and CDR2 LRSPGD (reference sequence). This CDR3 is built from 14 residues. CDR3 region: CTCSAAGTNSDYTF. Incomplete CDR3 DNA: TGCACCTGCAGTGCAGCAGGGACAAACTCC.

This clone came up a few times. The listed genes are named as in mouse. Read coverage stops 4 residues before the CDR3 terminus; the germline J gene supplies the remainder. The rearrangement uses TRBV13-3 and TRBJ2-2; TRBD1 agrees at 7 bases. Germline V gene sequence: CDR1 NNHDY, CDR2 SYVADS. The CDR3 covers 15 residues. Unmatched junction bases numbered 4, after V lost 5 bases and J lost 0 bases. The DNA read from the CDR3 is TGTGCCAGCAGACCCGACAGGGCAAACACCGGG. The encoded protein is CASRPDRANTG. From start to end, the CDR3 is CASRPDRANTGQLYF.

This clone occurred a few times. The genes and germline here are from mouse. The read comes to an end 4 residues before the CDR3 does, leaving the germline J gene to fill in the end. The gene calls are TRBV13-2 and TRBJ2-3; 9 bases are a match to TRBD2. V was clipped by 4 bases and J by 3 bases; unmatched bases: 3. Germline V gives CDR1 NNHNN, CDR2 SYGAGS (reference sequence). The length of the CDR3 is 14 residues. CDR3 sequence reads: CASGPDWGAETLYF. The sequenced part of the CDR3 DNA is TGTGCCAGCGGTCCTGACTGGGGGGCAGAA.

This clone was detected a few times. Mouse gene names and germline throughout. The read ends 4 residues early relative to the CDR3; the germline J gene fills the gap. This specimen includes other DNA sequences encoding the same CDR3. The chain joins TRBV13-1 to TRBJ2-1; the D gene is possibly TRBD2 (6 bases). Trimming left V 0 bases short and J 3 bases short, with 10 bases between. This CDR3 contains 15 residues. In germline, CDR1 is NSHNY, CDR2 SYGAGN. CDR3 bases read: TGTGCCAGCAGTGATGCCGGGGGGTCCTATGCT. As protein: CASSDAGGSYA. The entire CDR3 protein is CASSDAGGSYAEQFF.

This clone has a handful of counts. Gene names refer to mouse genes. The read ends 4 residues shy of where the CDR3 ends; the end is completed using the germline J gene. The genes are TRBV13-1 and TRBJ2-5; D may be TRBD2 (6 bases). Germline-derived CDR1 and CDR2 are NSHNY and SYGAGN. V shed 2 bases and J shed 2 bases, with 9 bases lying between them. CDR3 length equals 14 residues. The sequenced CDR3 bases are TGTGCCAGCAGTGAATACTGGGTCCAAGAC. It encodes CASSEYWVQD. The entire CDR3 protein reads CASSEYWVQDTQYF.

The table lists this clone with a few counts. Gene names and germline match the mouse. The CDR3 end falls 4 residues outside the read, so it is completed with the germline J gene. V gene TRBV31 combines with J gene TRBJ2-1, with 8 bases that match TRBD2. V lost 0 bases, J lost 3 bases, and 4 bases stayed unmatched. Germline V CDR1 and CDR2: GKSSPN, SITVG. CDR3 length equals 15 residues. Incomplete CDR3 DNA: TGTGCCTGGAGTCTGGGGGGGCGCGGCTATGCT. Translation: CAWSLGGRGYA. The whole CDR3 protein reads CAWSLGGRGYAEQFF.

This clone has just a few counts. Here the gene names and germline are mouse. The DNA ends 4 residues before the CDR3 does, and the rest of the CDR3 is filled in from the germline J gene. The rearrangement links TRBV14 to TRBJ2-3; 7 bases match TRBD1. V lost 4 bases and J lost 0; bases outside the gene matches: 8. In germline, CDR1 is SGHDT, CDR2 FRDEAV. The CDR3 loop spans 16 amino acids. The CDR3 loop is CASSPGTAYSAETLYF. Incomplete CDR3 DNA: TGTGCCAGCAGTCCCGGGACAGCATATAGTGCAGAA.

A note on this clone: Germline and genes here are mouse. The CDR3 reads CASSIWGEGAEQFF. The sequenced CDR3 bases are TGTGCCAGCAGTATTTGGGGGGAGGGGGCT. This chain joins TRBV19 and TRBJ2-1, with 7 bases aligning to TRBD2. The read falls 4 residues short of the CDR3 end, and the missing part is taken from the germline J gene. Germline-derived CDR1 and CDR2 are FNHDT and SITEND (reference sequence). CDR3 length: 14 residues.

A few counts support this clone. Genes here carry mouse names. The read falls 4 residues short of the CDR3 end, and the missing part is taken from the germline J gene. The V call is TRBV5, the J call TRBJ2-3; D gene unclear. Germline loops: CDR1 LGHNA, CDR2 YNLKQL (reference sequence). The CDR3 is 15 amino acids. The V end lost 3 bases, the J end lost 0 bases, and 10 bases lay between the germline ends. The CDR3 DNA, read in part, is TGTGCCAGCAGCCAGAGACATTCTAGTGCAGAA. Translating it yields CASSQRHSSAE. The whole CDR3 sequence reads CASSQRHSSAETLYF.

This clone was seen more than once but under ten times. The gene symbols are mouse symbols. The sample carries other DNA sequences with the same CDR3. The CDR3 protein is CASSDRAEQFF. The CDR3 bases that were read are TGTGCCAGCAGTGATAGGGCT. J is TRBJ2-1 and V is TRBV13-1, with D uncertain. With the read ending 4 residues before the CDR3 end, the germline J gene is used to fill in that end. CDR3 length: 11 amino acids. Germline CDR1 reads NSHNY; CDR2 reads SYGAGN.

Regarding this clone: Gene names follow the mouse nomenclature. The read is 4 residues too short to cover the CDR3 end, so that end is filled in from the germline J gene. The chain links TRBV17 to TRBJ2-1, with 8 bases fitting TRBD1. The V gene's germline CDR1 is MNHDT and CDR2 YYDKIL. This CDR3 has 14 residues. The V segment lost 5 bases and the J segment 3 bases; nucleotides outside the gene matches: 3. The DNA read from the CDR3 is TGTGCTAGCAGTGGGGACAGGTCCTATGCT. This translates into CASSGDRSYA. The full CDR3 protein is CASSGDRSYAEQFF.

Comments on this clone: Any gene name here is a mouse gene name. The read ends 4 residues before the CDR3 terminus; that terminus is restored from the germline J gene. The sample carries other DNA sequences with the same CDR3. V is TRBV5 and J is TRBJ2-1; a weak D match, TRBD1 (6 bases). The CDR3 covers 14 residues. Germline CDR1 reads LGHNA; CDR2 reads YNLKQL (reference sequence). The V end was cut by 6 bases, the J end by 0 bases, with 9 bases between. Partial CDR3 DNA: TGTGCCAGCAGTCGGGACATTAACTATGCT. Translating gives CASSRDINYA. The full CDR3 protein reads CASSRDINYAEQFF.

Only a few counts were recorded for this clone. These gene names are mouse names. Sequencing ends 4 residues short of the CDR3 end; the germline J gene provides the rest. The chain couples TRBV19 to TRBJ2-7; perhaps TRBD1 as D (5 bases). With 5 bases removed from V and 0 bases from J, the gap between germline ends came to 9 bases. The CDR3 is 13 amino acids. Germline-derived CDR1 and CDR2 are FNHDT and SITEND (reference sequence). Incomplete CDR3 DNA: TGTGCCAGCAGGAGACAGCTCTCCTAT. It translates to CASRRQLSY. The CDR3 reads in full as CASRRQLSYEQYF.

This clone was counted a few times. The germline and genes are mouse ones. With the read ending 4 residues before the CDR3 end, the germline J gene is used to fill in that end. This chain links TRBV19 with TRBJ2-2; 10 bases map to TRBD2. Germline V gene data show CDR1 as FNHDT and CDR2 as SITEND (reference sequence). The junction had 5 bases not matched to a gene; V was cut back by 3 bases and J by 0 bases. The CDR3 extends over 17 amino acids. The CDR3 sequence: CASSKPGLGANTGQLYF. The part of the CDR3 DNA that was read is TGTGCCAGCAGTAAACCTGGACTGGGGGCAAACACCGGG. Drawing the rest from reference TRBV19 and TRBJ2-2, the complete variable domain is GGIITQTPKFLIGQEGQKLTLKCQQNFNHDTMYWYRQDSGKGLRLIYYSITENDLQKGDLSEGYDASREKKSSFSLTVTSAQKNEMAVFLCASSKPGLGANTGQLYFGEGSKLTVL.

This clone was seen only a few times. Here the gene names and germline are mouse. The read finishes 4 residues shy of the CDR3 end, and the germline J gene is used to complete it. V is TRBV19 and J is TRBJ2-4, with D tentatively TRBD1 (6 bases). From germline, CDR1 is FNHDT and CDR2 SITEND (reference sequence). The CDR3 length is 13 residues. CDR3: CASSTPGENTLYF. The CDR3 bases that were read are TGTGCCAGCAGTACGCCAGGGGAAAAC. Full variable domain (outside the CDR3, taken from reference TRBV19 and TRBJ2-4): GGIITQTPKFLIGQEGQKLTLKCQQNFNHDTMYWYRQDSGKGLRLIYYSITENDLQKGDLSEGYDASREKKSSFSLTVTSAQKNEMAVFLCASSTPGENTLYFGAGTRLSVL.

This clone was seen repeatedly, ten times or more. Genes and germline come from the mouse. CDR3 region: CASSAGQNNSPLYF. Incomplete CDR3 DNA: TGTGCCAGCAGTGCCGGACAGAATAATTCGCCC. This rearrangement joins TRBV13-1 to TRBJ1-6; D may be TRBD1 (6 bases). The read ends 3 residues shy of where the CDR3 ends; the end is completed using the germline J gene. TRBJ1-6 carries the ORF label, with uncertain function. The CDR3 is 14 amino acids. The V end was cut by 3 bases, the J end by 5 bases, with 9 bases between. Germline-derived CDR1 and CDR2 are NSHNY and SYGAGN.

Notes on this clone: Gene names follow the mouse nomenclature. The CDR3 end falls 4 residues outside the read, so it is completed with the germline J gene. Other nucleotide sequences from this sample produce the same CDR3. The chain couples TRBV13-2 to TRBJ2-5, with TRBD2 identical over 7 bases. The ends lost 3 bases at V and 0 bases at J; junction bases unmatched: 1. The CDR3 has 14 amino acids. Germline lookup yields CDR1 NNHNN and CDR2 SYGAGS (reference sequence). The DNA read from the CDR3 is TGTGCCAGCGGTGCTGGGGGTAACCAAGAC. Its translation is CASGAGGNQD. The full CDR3 protein is CASGAGGNQDTQYF.

Note on this clone: Gene names and germline refer to mouse. Sequencing ends 4 residues short of the CDR3 end; the germline J gene provides the rest. Within the sample, other DNA sequences also encode this same CDR3. V is TRBV31 and J is TRBJ1-2, with 10 bases fitting TRBD1. The trim removed 0 bases at V and 4 bases at J, leaving 2 bases unmatched. The CDR3 totals 14 residues. Germline loops: CDR1 GKSSPN, CDR2 SITVG. Incomplete CDR3 DNA: TGTGCCTGGAGTCTAAGGACAGGGGGCTCC. It specifies CAWSLRTGGS. The entire CDR3 protein is CAWSLRTGGSDYTF.

On this clone: Gene names and germline refer to mouse. The CDR3 end falls 4 residues outside the read, so it is completed with the germline J gene. The J gene is TRBJ2-1, the V gene TRBV31, with no clear D. Germline CDR1 and CDR2: GKSSPN and SITVG. V gave up 3 bases and J gave up 3 bases, with 6 bases separating them. This CDR3 region has 12 residues. CDR3 DNA (partial): TGTGCCTGGAGCCCCTCCTATGCT. Translation: CAWSPSYA. The full CDR3 reads CAWSPSYAEQFF.

There are a few counts of this clone. Mouse gene names apply. The CDR3 extends 4 residues past the end of the read, so its final part is completed from the germline J gene. The genes are TRBV5 and TRBJ2-3; tentatively, D is TRBD1 (6 bases). Per the germline V gene, CDR1 is LGHNA and CDR2 is YNLKQL (reference sequence). This CDR3 is 15 amino acids long. V lost 4 bases to trimming and J lost 0 bases, with 11 bases between them. The CDR3 loop reads CASSPRTASAETLYF. The CDR3 bases that were read are TGTGCCAGCAGCCCTCGGACAGCTAGTGCAGAA.

Details on this clone: Gene names and germline refer to mouse. The read terminates 4 residues ahead of where the CDR3 ends, so the germline J gene completes it. The chain uses TRBV13-1 and TRBJ2-3; D is uncertain. This CDR3 is 16 amino acids long. Germline V lookup: CDR1 NSHNY, CDR2 SYGAGN. V was clipped by 0 bases and J by 0 bases, with 11 bases between them. Partial CDR3 DNA: TGTGCCAGCAGTGATGCACCTGGAGCTAGTGCAGAA. This encodes CASSDAPGASAE. The entire CDR3 sequence reads CASSDAPGASAETLYF.

This clone was detected a few times. Genes and germline are mouse. The CDR3 extends 4 residues past the end of the read, so its final part is completed from the germline J gene. This chain connects TRBV19 to TRBJ2-7; 9 nucleotides agree with TRBD1. CDR3 length equals 15 residues. Losses at the gene ends were 1 base for V and 3 bases for J; bases not matched to a gene: 5. Germline CDR1 is FNHDT and CDR2 is SITEND (reference sequence). Partial CDR3 DNA: TGTGCCAGCAGTATACTCGGACAGGGGTTCTAT. Residues: CASSILGQGFY. In full, the CDR3 is CASSILGQGFYEQYF.

This clone occurred a few times. Gene names follow the mouse nomenclature. The read ends 4 residues early relative to the CDR3; the germline J gene fills the gap. The same CDR3 arises from other DNA sequences in this sample as well. The rearrangement uses TRBV19 and TRBJ2-2, with 7 bases matching TRBD1. Germline assignment: CDR1 FNHDT and CDR2 SITEND (reference sequence). This CDR3 contains 15 residues. Trimming at V came to 5 bases and at J to 0 bases, leaving 4 bases not matched to a gene. CDR3 protein: CASRRQGANTGQLYF. The covered CDR3 bases are TGTGCCAGCAGGCGACAGGGTGCAAACACCGGG.

Regarding this clone: Gene names are the mouse ones. The read is 4 residues too short to cover the CDR3 end, so that end is filled in from the germline J gene. This chain joins TRBV19 and TRBJ2-3, with a weak D call TRBD1 (6 bases). The germline V gene has CDR1 FNHDT and CDR2 SITEND (reference sequence). The CDR3 is 16 residues long. V gave up 4 bases and J gave up 0 bases, with 15 bases separating them. CDR3: CASSPSGQPSAETLYF. The CDR3 DNA, read in part, is TGTGCCAGCAGTCCCTCGGGACAACCTAGTGCAGAA.

In regard to this clone: Gene names and germline match the mouse. The read finishes 4 residues shy of the CDR3 end, and the germline J gene is used to complete it. This chain links TRBV5 with TRBJ2-1; 9 nucleotides agree with TRBD1. From germline, CDR1 is LGHNA and CDR2 YNLKQL (reference sequence). The CDR3 covers 15 residues. The DNA read from the CDR3 is TGTGCCAGCAGCCAAAATTCCGGGACAGGGCCT. Its translation is CASSQNSGTGP. The CDR3, in full, reads CASSQNSGTGPEQFF.

A note on this clone: Gene names are the mouse ones. The CDR3 end lies 4 residues beyond the end of the read and is filled in from the germline J gene. This chain links TRBV5 with TRBJ2-7; 12 bases map to TRBD2. The germline gives CDR1 LGHNA, CDR2 YNLKQL (reference sequence). The CDR3 is 16 amino acids. The CDR3 is CASSQTPGLGGYEQYF. The sequenced part of the CDR3 DNA is TGTGCCAGCAGCCAAACCCCGGGACTGGGGGGATAT.

This clone was seen a few times. The gene names given are mouse names. The DNA ends 4 residues before the CDR3 does, and the rest of the CDR3 is filled in from the germline J gene. This chain connects TRBV5 to TRBJ1-2, with D unresolved. This CDR3 comprises 15 residues. Between the trimmed V and J ends, which lost 0 bases and 0 bases, there was a span of 8 bases. The germline gives CDR1 LGHNA, CDR2 YNLKQL (reference sequence). The CDR3 bases that were read are TGTGCCAGCAGCCAAGATTGGGGAACAAACTCC. This translates into CASSQDWGTNS. The whole CDR3 sequence reads CASSQDWGTNSDYTF.

This clone was observed at least ten times. The gene symbols are mouse symbols. The read terminates 4 residues ahead of where the CDR3 ends, so the germline J gene completes it. Other DNA sequences in the same sample also yield this CDR3. The rearrangement uses TRBV17 and TRBJ2-2, with D perhaps TRBD1 (5 bases). Looked up from germline, CDR1 is MNHDT and CDR2 is YYDKIL. V was pared by 2 bases and J by 5 bases, with 9 bases between. This CDR3 has 14 amino acids. The CDR3 DNA, read in part, is TGTGCTAGCAGTAGACAGGGCGGGACCGGG. Translation: CASSRQGGTG. The CDR3, in full, reads CASSRQGGTGQLYF.

For this clone: The gene names here belong to mouse. The read finishes 3 residues shy of the CDR3 end, and the germline J gene is used to complete it. The chain couples TRBV19 to TRBJ1-6; 9 bases map to TRBD1. TRBJ1-6 is an open reading frame whose function is uncertain. This CDR3 has 13 amino acids. The V gene end was trimmed by 5 bases and the J gene end by 9 bases; junction bases not matched to a gene: 3. Germline CDR1 is FNHDT and CDR2 is SITEND (reference sequence). The CDR3 loop is CASRWTGVSPLYF. Partial CDR3 DNA: TGTGCCAGCAGGTGGACAGGGGTTTCGCCC.